This entry describes one TCR beta chain. These data are taken from a study of tumor T cells in aggressive B-cell lymphoma. Germline CDR1 and CDR2: SGHTA and FQGNSA. Germline trimming cut 6 bases from V and 5 bases from J; bases unmatched to any gene: 6. CDR3 length: 14 residues. This table comes from immunoSEQ multiplex PCR, and its TCRdb copy is limited to in-frame clones, with some not included. This table holds approximately 5,300 clones, roughly 90% found once. V and J are TRBV7-2 and TRBJ1-4; TRBD1 matches 7 bases. The receptor comes from an adult with diffuse large B cell lymphoma. Sequenced: tumor tissue. This chain's CDR3 is CASSLTTGNEKLFF. The CDR3 DNA follows: TGTGCCAGCAGTTTAACGACAGGGAATGAAAAACTGTTTTTT.